The 10 T cell receptor beta chains listed next were all sequenced from one sample in a study of blood T cell repertoires in COVID-19. Repertoires were generated with immunoSEQ multiplex PCR, while TCRdb's copy carries only in-frame clones and drops some. Of about 230,000 clones listed, over 80% are singletons. The source material was peripheral blood. Receptors originate from a young man with COVID-19, enrolled during active disease.

The chain is built from TRBV19 and TRBJ2-3, with 8 bases matching TRBD2. Trimming removed 9 bases from V and 1 base from J; junction bases left unmatched: 6. Germline CDR1 and CDR2: LNHDA and SQIVND (reference sequence). The CDR3 sequence is 14 residues long. This CDR3 reads CASGLAVRTDTQYF. The CDR3 region has the DNA TGTGCCAGCGGACTAGCAGTCCGCACAGATACGCAGTATTTT.

In its sample, this clone was seen once. This chain joins TRBV25-1 and TRBJ2-7, with TRBD1 matching 8 bases. Germline assignment: CDR1 MGHDK and CDR2 SYGVNS. The CDR3 runs 13 residues. The V segment lost 6 bases and the J segment 4 bases; nucleotides outside the gene matches: 5. As DNA, the CDR3 is TGTGCCAGCAGCTCCAGGGGGCGGTACGAGCAGTACTTC. It translates to CASSSRGRYEQYF.

The V gene is TRBV5-1, the J gene TRBJ2-5; 7 nucleotides agree with TRBD1. V trimming: 4 bases; J trimming: 5 bases; junction bases outside the gene matches: 8. CDR3 length: 14 residues. Germline V gene sequence: CDR1 SGHRS, CDR2 YFSETQ. The CDR3: CASSEIGGAETQYF. The CDR3 DNA is TGCGCCAGCAGCGAGATAGGGGGCGCGGAGACCCAGTACTTC.

This chain joins TRBV4-1 and TRBJ1-5, with 8 positions matching TRBD1. Germline values: CDR1 MGHRA, CDR2 YSYEKL. V was clipped by 3 bases and J by 1 base; unmatched bases: 8. There are 17 residues in the CDR3. CDR3 in amino acids: CASSHGQGDSSNQPQHF. DNA of the CDR3: TGCGCCAGCAGCCACGGACAGGGAGATTCGAGCAATCAGCCCCAGCATTTT.

The chain is built from TRBV3-1 (or the pseudogene TRBV3-2) and TRBJ2-7, with D possibly being TRBD1 (6 bases). The germline CDR1 and CDR2 sequences are LGHDT and YNNKEL (reference sequence). This CDR3 spans 11 amino acids. Between the trimmed V and J ends, which lost 6 bases and 6 bases, there was a span of 9 bases. CDR3 in DNA: TGTGCCAGCAGACAGGGCGGCGAGCAGTACTTC. It is translated as CASRQGGEQYF.

This clone was observed a handful of times. The chain links TRBV9 to TRBJ1-5; TRBD1 matches 7 bases. Germline trimming cut 0 bases from V and 7 bases from J; bases unmatched to any gene: 4. The CDR3 is made up of 14 amino acids. Germline CDR1 is SGDLS and CDR2 is YYNGEE. The CDR3 DNA follows: TGTGCCAGCAGCGTAGGCACAGGGGTCCAGCCCCAGCATTTT. It specifies CASSVGTGVQPQHF. Complete variable domain (other parts from reference TRBV9 and TRBJ1-5): DSGVTQTPKHLITATGQRVTLRCSPRSGDLSVYWYQQSLDQGLQFLIQYYNGEERAKGNILERFSAQQFPDLHSELNLSSLELGDSALYFCASSVGTGVQPQHFGDGTRLSIL.

J is TRBJ1-5 and V is TRBV7-8; D gene ambiguous. V lost 0 bases and J lost 1, with 10 bases in between. Germline assignment: CDR1 SGHVS and CDR2 FQNEAQ. The CDR3 is 16 amino acids. For the CDR3, the DNA is TGTGCCAGCAGCTTAGCGAGCAGGAACAGCAATCAGCCCCAGCATTTT. It is translated as CASSLASRNSNQPQHF. The full variable domain, with the rest looked up from reference TRBV7-8 and TRBJ1-5, is GAGVSQSPRYKVAKRGQDVALRCDPISGHVSLFWYQQALGQGPEFLTYFQNEAQLDKSGLPSDRFFAERPEGSVSTLKIQRTQQEDSAVYLCASSLASRNSNQPQHFGDGTRLSIL.

J is TRBJ2-6 and V is TRBV9; perhaps TRBD1 as D (5 bases). The CDR3 runs 15 residues. The ends were cut back, 0 bases at V and 1 base at J, with 5 bases in the middle. Germline CDR1 SGDLS, CDR2 YYNGEE. The CDR3 spells CASSVEGSGANVLTF. CDR3 DNA: TGTGCCAGCAGCGTAGAGGGGTCTGGGGCCAACGTCCTGACTTTC.

The chain links TRBV4-1 to TRBJ1-5; 8 nucleotides align to TRBD1. This CDR3 spans 17 amino acids. CDR1 MGHRA and CDR2 YSYEKL come from the germline V gene. V trimming: 0 bases; J trimming: 3 bases; junction bases outside the gene matches: 7. In DNA, the CDR3 is TGCGCCAGCAGCCAAGACTTAGGACAGGGTTCCAATCAGCCCCAGCATTTT. Encoded protein: CASSQDLGQGSNQPQHF.

The chain carries TRBV7-3 and TRBJ1-2; possible D gene TRBD1, 5 bases. V was cut by 2 bases and J by 1 base, with 8 bases left in between. Germline CDR1 and CDR2: SGHTA and FQGTGA. This CDR3 spans 14 amino acids. The CDR3 DNA sequence: TGTGCCAGCAGCTTAGACAGTTATAACTATGGCTACACCTTC. This translates into CASSLDSYNYGYTF.